The 27 T cell receptor beta chains listed next were all sequenced from one sample in a study of T cell changes during pregnancy in multiple sclerosis. Clones were read by immunoSEQ multiplex PCR, and TCRdb kept only the in-frame ones, dropping some. The top ten clones hold approximately 8% of a sample with around 30,000 clones, approximately 87% of them seen once. Sequencing was performed on CD8+ T cells from peripheral blood mononuclear cells, taken after pregnancy. The receptor set was obtained from a female donor with multiple sclerosis, enrolled in a pregnancy study.

The chain carries TRBV10-2 and TRBJ2-5, with 8 bases matching TRBD1. The germline gives CDR1 WSHSY, CDR2 SAAADI. The V segment lost 3 bases and the J segment 5 bases; nucleotides outside the gene matches: 8. The CDR3 totals 15 residues. The CDR3, as DNA: TGCGCCAGCAGTGACCGTGGACAGGGTTTGGAGACCCAGTACTTC. This translates into CASSDRGQGLETQYF.

The chain is built from TRBV6-1 and TRBJ1-3, with D unclear. The CDR3 has 11 amino acids. V lost 7 bases to trimming and J lost 3 bases, with 4 bases between them. Germline V gene lookup returns CDR1 MNHNS and CDR2 SASEGT. CDR3 residues: CASIYGNTIYF. The CDR3 DNA reads as TGTGCCAGCATTTATGGAAACACCATATATTTT.

This chain connects TRBV4-3 to TRBJ2-1, with D tentatively TRBD2 (6 bases). V shed 0 bases and J shed 3 bases, with 9 bases lying between them. The length of the CDR3 is 15 residues. Germline CDR1 is LGHNA and CDR2 is YSLEER. The CDR3 loop is CASSQDGDFYNEQFF. As DNA, the CDR3 is TGCGCCAGCAGCCAAGATGGGGACTTCTACAATGAGCAGTTCTTC.

The CDR3 protein is CASSRPDRVAWEQYF. In DNA, the CDR3 is TGTGCCAGCAGCCGACCTGACAGGGTAGCTTGGGAGCAGTACTTC. The chain employs TRBV28 and TRBJ2-7, with 7 bases identical to TRBD1. With 6 bases clipped from V and 7 bases from J, the junction kept 15 bases outside the gene matches. Germline assignment: CDR1 MDHEN and CDR2 SYDVKM. The CDR3 totals 15 residues. The complete variable domain, with remaining parts taken from reference TRBV28 and TRBJ2-7, reads DVKVTQSSRYLVKRTGEKVFLECVQDMDHENMFWYRQDPGLGLRLIYFSYDVKMKEKGDIPEGYSVSREKKERFSLILESASTNQTSMYLCASSRPDRVAWEQYFGPGTRLTVT.

This clone is a singleton in its sample. J is TRBJ2-7 and V is TRBV6-5, with a possible D match to TRBD1 (6 bases). The CDR3 contains 14 residues. Germline V gene data show CDR1 as MNHEY and CDR2 as SVGAGI. Trimming cost V 0 bases and J 2 bases, with 8 bases left between them. This chain's CDR3 is CASSYSWGPYEQYF. The CDR3 DNA reads TGTGCCAGCAGTTACTCTTGGGGGCCCTACGAGCAGTACTTC.

The chain recombines TRBV4-1 with TRBJ1-1; TRBD1 matches at 10 bases. With V trimmed by 0 bases and J by 4 bases, 2 bases remained unmatched. This CDR3 spans 15 amino acids. CDR1 and CDR2 (germline): MGHRA, YSYEKL. CDR3 amino acids: CASSQDRDRGTEAFF. In DNA, the CDR3 is TGCGCCAGCAGCCAAGATCGGGACAGGGGCACTGAAGCTTTCTTT.

J is TRBJ2-1 and V is TRBV6-4; 11 nucleotides align to TRBD1. This CDR3 region has 14 residues. V trimming: 2 bases; J trimming: 6 bases; junction bases outside the gene matches: 0. Germline V CDR1 and CDR2: MRHNA, SNTAGT. CDR3 in DNA: TGTGCCAGCAGTGACGGGACAGGGGGCAATGAGCAGTTCTTC. It specifies CASSDGTGGNEQFF.

J is TRBJ2-1 and V is TRBV6-1; 8 bases are shared with TRBD2. Germline V gives CDR1 MNHNS, CDR2 SASEGT. CDR3 length: 14 amino acids. The V and J ends lost 5 bases and 9 bases, in that order; junction bases with no gene match: 9. The CDR3 loop is CASSTRGGVGEQFF. The CDR3 coding sequence is TGTGCCAGCAGTACTCGGGGGGGCGTCGGTGAGCAGTTCTTC.

This clone was seen ten or more times. This chain links TRBV5-4 with TRBJ1-1; D is perhaps TRBD1 (5 bases). V was shortened by 2 bases and J by 0 bases, with 8 bases between the two germline ends. The CDR3 runs 14 residues. In germline, CDR1 is SGHNT, CDR2 YYREEE (reference sequence). The CDR3 DNA sequence: TGTGCCAGCAGCTTCTCAGGGTTGAACACTGAAGCTTTCTTT. It is translated as CASSFSGLNTEAFF. Full variable domain (outside the CDR3, taken from reference TRBV5-4 and TRBJ1-1): ETGVTQSPTHLIKTRGQQVTLRCSSQSGHNTVSWYQQALGQGPQFIFQYYREEENGRGNFPPRFSGLQFPNYSSELNVNALELDDSALYLCASSFSGLNTEAFFGQGTRLTVV.

The CDR3 nucleotides read TGTGCCAGCAGTGAAGGTGAAGGACAGGGCAATCAGCCCCAGCATTTT. This codes for CASSEGEGQGNQPQHF. V usage is TRBV6-1 and J usage is TRBJ1-5; 7 positions agree with TRBD1. J lost 2 bases, V lost 1 base, and 5 bases had no gene match. From germline, CDR1 is MNHNS and CDR2 SASEGT. The CDR3 totals 16 residues.

This rearrangement joins TRBV6-1 to TRBJ2-3; D might be TRBD1 (5 bases). CDR3 length equals 15 residues. Per the germline V gene, CDR1 is MNHNS and CDR2 is SASEGT. The V end was cut by 6 bases, the J end by 6 bases, with 19 bases between. The CDR3 here is CASSVLDLAGDTQYF. The CDR3 DNA reads TGTGCCAGCAGCGTTCTGGACCTGGCAGGGGATACGCAGTATTTT.

This clone was recorded a few times. The chain recombines TRBV4-1 with TRBJ1-4; D uncertain. The V gene's germline CDR1 is MGHRA and CDR2 YSYEKL. This CDR3 is 15 amino acids long. V was cut by 2 bases and J by 3 bases, with 10 bases left in between. CDR3 nucleotide sequence: TGCGCCAGCAGCCAAAGAGCAGGCCCTAATGAAAAACTGTTTTTT. The encoded protein is CASSQRAGPNEKLFF.

This clone has only one observation. The chain joins TRBV6-5 to TRBJ1-2, with TRBD1 matching 11 bases. Germline CDR1 and CDR2: MNHEY and SVGAGI. This CDR3 contains 13 residues. V shed 6 bases and J 12 bases; nucleotides not matched to a gene: 9. The CDR3 coding sequence is TGTGCCAGCAGACCGGGACAGGGGGACGGGGACACCTTC. Protein sequence: CASRPGQGDGDTF.

This chain uses TRBV5-6 with TRBJ1-2; 9 nucleotides match TRBD1. CDR1 and CDR2 from the germline V gene are SGHDT and YYEEEE. This CDR3 comprises 18 residues. Trimming cost V 4 bases and J 2 bases; bases outside gene matches: 15. The CDR3 DNA follows: TGTGCCAGCAGCGCTGGGTTAGGACAGGGGCTATCCAACTATGGCTACACCTTC. Translation: CASSAGLGQGLSNYGYTF.

V usage is TRBV2 and J usage is TRBJ2-7, with 12 bases aligning to TRBD1. V lost 6 bases, J lost 4 bases, and 10 bases stayed unmatched. Germline V gives CDR1 SNHLY, CDR2 FYNNEI. The CDR3 length is 16 residues. CDR3 sequence reads: CASSSLPGQGAYEQYF. The CDR3 nucleotides are TGTGCCAGCAGCTCACTACCGGGACAGGGGGCTTACGAGCAGTACTTC.

The rearrangement joins TRBV4-1 to TRBJ2-7, with TRBD2 matching over 7 bases. CDR1 and CDR2 from the germline V gene are MGHRA and YSYEKL. The V and J ends lost 3 bases and 5 bases, in that order; junction bases with no gene match: 13. The CDR3 loop spans 16 amino acids. CDR3 sequence: CASSQTPAMGGNEQYF. Here the CDR3 DNA reads TGCGCCAGCAGCCAGACTCCTGCTATGGGAGGGAACGAGCAGTACTTC.

This chain uses TRBV4-1 with TRBJ1-1, with 7 bases matching TRBD1. The germline V gene has CDR1 MGHRA and CDR2 YSYEKL. Trimming at V came to 6 bases and at J to 0 bases, leaving 4 bases not matched to a gene. The CDR3 consists of 14 residues. The CDR3 loop is CASRPGQMNTEAFF. The CDR3 DNA reads TGCGCCAGCAGGCCGGGACAGATGAACACTGAAGCTTTCTTT.

The V and J genes are TRBV2 and TRBJ1-4, with D maybe TRBD1 (6 bases). The germline gives CDR1 SNHLY, CDR2 FYNNEI. With 6 bases removed from V and 8 bases from J, the gap between germline ends came to 22 bases. This CDR3 is built from 16 residues. CDR3 sequence (DNA): TGTGCCAGCAGCCCCACCGGGGGGGCCCGGGGGGAAAAACTGTTTTTT. This codes for CASSPTGGARGEKLFF.

The chain has TRBV2 and TRBJ1-5; D possibly corresponds to TRBD1 (5 bases). The V gene's germline CDR1 is SNHLY and CDR2 FYNNEI. Trimming pared 3 bases from V and 6 bases from J, leaving 12 bases between. The CDR3 has 14 amino acids. CDR3 residues: CASSEALGGQPQHF. As DNA, the CDR3 is TGTGCCAGCAGTGAGGCGCTGGGGGGTCAGCCCCAGCATTTT. The complete variable domain, with remaining parts taken from reference TRBV2 and TRBJ1-5, reads EPEVTQTPSHQVTQMGQEVILRCVPISNHLYFYWYRQILGQKVEFLVSFYNNEISEKSEIFDDQFSVERPDGSNFTLKIRSTKLEDSAMYFCASSEALGGQPQHFGDGTRLSIL.

The sample holds a few counts of this clone. This chain joins TRBV15 and TRBJ2-6, with 7 nucleotides matching TRBD1. The CDR3 consists of 18 residues. The ends lost 0 bases at V and 0 bases at J; junction bases unmatched: 5. Germline V CDR1 and CDR2: LNHNV, YYDKDF (reference sequence). In nucleotides, the CDR3 is TGTGCCACCAGCAGAGAAGGGACAGCGCTCTCTGGGGCCAACGTCCTGACTTTC. This gives the protein CATSREGTALSGANVLTF. Supplemented by reference TRBV15 and TRBJ2-6, the full variable domain reads DAMVIQNPRYQVTQFGKPVTLSCSQTLNHNVMYWYQQKSSQAPKLLFHYYDKDFNNEADTPDNFQSRRPNTSFCFLDIRSPGLGDTAMYLCATSREGTALSGANVLTFGAGSRLTVL.

This clone came up a few times. The gene calls are TRBV4-3 and TRBJ2-6; 7 nucleotides align to TRBD1. The CDR3 spans 16 residues. CDR1 is LGHNA and CDR2 is YSLEER in the germline V gene. After removal of 4 bases from V and 2 bases from J, the junction contained 5 bases not matched to a gene. CDR3 sequence (DNA): TGCGCCAGCAGCCCGACTACAGGGGCTGGGGCCAACGTCCTGACTTTC. Protein sequence: CASSPTTGAGANVLTF.

There are a few counts of this clone. This chain links TRBV7-6 with TRBJ1-6; D ambiguous. Germline CDR1 reads SGHVS; CDR2 reads FNYEAQ. Trimming removed 3 bases from V and 7 bases from J, with 7 bases in between. This CDR3 is built from 13 residues. The CDR3 protein is CASSFAGNSPLHF. The CDR3 DNA reads TGTGCCAGCAGCTTCGCCGGGAATTCACCCCTCCACTTT. The variable domain in full, with the rest retrieved from reference TRBV7-6 and TRBJ1-6, is GAGVSQSPRYKVTKRGQDVALRCDPISGHVSLYWYRQALGQGPEFLTYFNYEAQQDKSGLPNDRFSAERPEGSISTLTIQRTEQRDSAMYRCASSFAGNSPLHFGNGTRLTVT.

The rearrangement uses TRBV6-5 and TRBJ2-7; TRBD2 is a possible D gene (6 bases). This CDR3 region has 14 residues. Trimming stripped 2 bases from V and 2 bases from J, with 10 bases between. Germline assignment: CDR1 MNHEY and CDR2 SVGAGI. DNA for the CDR3: TGTGCCAGCAGTTACGCCGGGAGCACCTACGAGCAGTACTTC. Translation gives CASSYAGSTYEQYF.

This clone was found a few times. This chain joins TRBV5-5 and TRBJ1-6; D is unresolved. Germline CDR1 SGHKS, CDR2 YYEKEE (reference sequence). V was pared by 4 bases and J by 8 bases, with 16 bases between. The CDR3 has 15 amino acids. CDR3 bases: TGTGCCAGCAGCCCCCGCCCAAGATTAGATTCACCCCTCCACTTT. Its protein product is CASSPRPRLDSPLHF.

Details on this clone: The sample carries other DNA sequences with the same CDR3. The chain uses TRBV6-4 and TRBJ2-3; 12 bases align to TRBD2. The CDR3 runs to 14 residues. CDR1 and CDR2 from the germline V gene are MRHNA and SNTAGT. V was clipped by 4 bases and J by 4 bases; unmatched bases: 0. Here the CDR3 reads CASSASGGADTQYF. The CDR3 coding sequence is TGTGCCAGCAGTGCTAGCGGGGGGGCAGATACGCAGTATTTT.

The chain links TRBV2 to TRBJ1-3, with 7 bases identical to TRBD1. CDR3 size: 14 residues. Losses at the gene ends were 8 bases for V and 2 bases for J; bases not matched to a gene: 6. From germline, CDR1 is SNHLY and CDR2 FYNNEI. CDR3 nucleotide sequence: TGTGCCAGCGGAAGACAGGGTACTGGAAACACCATATATTTT. Translation: CASGRQGTGNTIYF.

The chain joins TRBV4-1 to TRBJ2-1, with TRBD2 identical over 7 bases. Germline V gene data show CDR1 as MGHRA and CDR2 as YSYEKL. After removal of 3 bases from V and 8 bases from J, the junction contained 7 bases not matched to a gene. The CDR3 has 14 amino acids. The CDR3: CASSHQLADDEQFF. DNA of the CDR3: TGCGCCAGCAGCCACCAGCTAGCGGACGATGAGCAGTTCTTC.